These T cell receptor beta chains were read from a single sample in a study of T cells in localized non-small cell lung cancer. The data were produced by immunoSEQ multiplex PCR, yet TCRdb's version contains in-frame clones alone and is incomplete. Seen here are 41,000 or so clones, about 86% observed once, and the top ten hold about 7%. This sample comprised peripheral blood, obtained before any cancer treatment. These TCRs come from a woman aged 18-55 years with stage III lung adenocarcinoma. CDR3s include the opening cysteine and the closing phenylalanine or tryptophan. The D gene is left open where the match is weak. Clone sizes are given selectively: once, few, many, or a class where the clone is expanded.

abundance	len	d_gene	v_gene	j_gene	CDR3aa	CDR3nt
once	13	NA	TRBV11-2	TRBJ1-5	CASSLGPGQPQHF	TGTGCCAGCAGCTTAGGCCCAGGCCAGCCCCAGCATTTT
NA	11	NA	TRBV20-1	TRBJ2-5	CSAPQGETQYF	TGCAGTGCCCCCCAGGGGGAGACCCAGTACTTC
NA	13	NA	TRBV29-1	TRBJ1-1	CSVVRPGDTEAFF	TGCAGCGTTGTTCGCCCAGGGGACACTGAAGCTTTCTTT
NA	13	NA	TRBV19	TRBJ1-2	CASSIDNVYGYTF	TGTGCCAGTAGTATAGATAATGTCTATGGCTACACCTTC
NA	13	NA	TRBV25-1	TRBJ1-2	CASSGGGTFGYTF	TGTGCCAGCAGTGGAGGGGGGACGTTTGGCTACACCTTC
NA	16	NA	TRBV7-8	TRBJ2-7	CASSSSGQGTFYEQYF	TGTGCCAGCAGCTCCAGTGGGCAGGGGACTTTTTACGAGCAGTACTTC
few	12	NA	TRBV6-1	TRBJ2-1	CASGGQTNEQFF	TGTGCCAGCGGTGGACAGACCAATGAGCAGTTCTTC
NA	16	TRBD1	TRBV6-6	TRBJ1-2	CASSYSMTGSDYGYTF	TGTGCCAGCAGTTACTCTATGACAGGGTCCGACTATGGCTACACCTTC
NA	15	TRBD1	TRBV11-1	TRBJ2-1	CASSLGQGSYNEQFF	TGTGCCAGCAGCCTAGGACAGGGAAGCTACAATGAGCAGTTCTTC
NA	16	TRBD1	TRBV19	TRBJ1-5	CASSMGQGYSNQPQHF	TGTGCCAGTAGTATGGGACAGGGATATAGCAATCAGCCCCAGCATTTT
NA	13	NA	TRBV5-1	TRBJ1-5	CASSQGSNQPQHF	TGCGCCAGCAGCCAGGGTAGCAATCAGCCCCAGCATTTT
few	14	NA	TRBV25-1	TRBJ2-7	CASRIIRASYEQYF	TGTGCCAGCCGGATTATTCGGGCATCCTACGAGCAGTACTTC
NA	14	NA	TRBV27	TRBJ1-2	CASSFGGANYGYTF	TGTGCCAGCAGTTTTGGCGGAGCTAACTATGGCTACACCTTC
NA	16	NA	TRBV9	TRBJ2-3	CASSVGSGERTDTQYF	TGTGCCAGCAGCGTAGGTTCCGGGGAGAGGACAGATACGCAGTATTTT
NA	17	NA	TRBV21-1	TRBJ2-1	CASSKGPAASSYNEQFF	TGTGCCAGCAGCAAAGGACCCGCGGCTAGCTCCTACAATGAGCAGTTCTTC
NA	12	NA	TRBV12-5	TRBJ2-1	CASGLPRTEQFF	TGTGCTAGTGGTTTGCCGCGGACTGAGCAGTTCTTC
NA	17	TRBD1	TRBV7-9	TRBJ1-3	CASSPSPGQGAGNTIYF	TGTGCCAGCAGCCCCTCGCCGGGACAGGGGGCTGGAAACACCATATATTTT
NA	14	NA	TRBV27	TRBJ2-7	CASSDQGNPYEQYF	TGTGCCAGCAGTGACCAGGGCAACCCCTACGAGCAGTACTTC
NA	16	TRBD1	TRBV28	TRBJ2-7	CASRPPSGTGTHEQYF	TGTGCCAGCAGGCCCCCCTCCGGGACAGGGACGCACGAGCAGTACTTC
NA	11	NA	TRBV30	TRBJ2-2	CAWSVGGELFF	TGTGCCTGGAGTGTCGGCGGGGAGCTGTTTTTT
NA	17	NA	TRBV4-1	TRBJ1-5	CASSQDPDHRGNQHQHF	TGCGCCAGCAGCCAAGACCCGGACCACCGGGGCAATCAGCACCAGCATTTT
NA	13	NA	TRBV6-6	TRBJ2-1	CATRGRGYNEQFF	TGTGCCACCAGGGGCAGGGGATACAATGAGCAGTTCTTC
once	13	TRBD2	TRBV5-6	TRBJ2-7	CASSWGGTYEQYF	TGTGCCAGCAGCTGGGGGGGAACCTACGAGCAGTACTTC
NA	13	TRBD1	TRBV6-6	TRBJ2-7	CASAGTAPYEQYF	TGTGCCAGCGCCGGGACAGCTCCCTACGAGCAGTACTTC
NA	16	NA	TRBV5-5	TRBJ2-1	CASSFPGGVLGNEQFF	TGTGCCAGCAGCTTCCCCGGCGGGGTTTTAGGGAATGAGCAGTTCTTC
NA	13	NA	TRBV7-2	TRBJ2-3	CASSSGYTDTQYF	TGTGCCAGCAGCTCGGGATACACAGATACGCAGTATTTT
NA	14	TRBD1	TRBV12-5	TRBJ1-5	CASGPETGNQPQHF	TGTGCTAGTGGCCCCGAGACAGGGAATCAGCCCCAGCATTTT
NA	16	TRBD2	TRBV4-2	TRBJ2-7	CASSQHSRGGSSEQYF	TGTGCCAGCAGCCAGCACTCTCGGGGGGGAAGCAGCGAGCAGTACTTC
NA	15	TRBD1	TRBV18	TRBJ2-1	CASSPLQGAYNEQFF	TGTGCCAGCTCACCATTGCAGGGGGCTTACAATGAGCAGTTCTTC
NA	13	NA	TRBV11-3	TRBJ2-7	CASSLGSGYEQYF	TGTGCCAGCAGCTTAGGTTCCGGCTACGAGCAGTACTTC
NA	13	NA	TRBV7-3	TRBJ1-3	CASSPGAGNTIYF	TGTGCCAGCAGCCCCGGGGCTGGAAACACCATATATTTT
NA	14	NA	TRBV6-6	TRBJ1-5	CASSQGSPNQPQHF	TGTGCCAGCAGTCAAGGGTCCCCAAACCAGCCCCAGCATTTT
NA	12	NA	TRBV10-2	TRBJ2-5	CASSDLGETQYF	TGCGCCAGCAGTGACCTAGGGGAGACCCAGTACTTC
NA	15	TRBD1	TRBV15	TRBJ2-2	CATSEGDRDTGELFF	TGTGCCACCAGCGAAGGGGACAGGGACACCGGGGAGCTGTTTTTT
NA	13	NA	TRBV18	TRBJ1-2	CASSGAGSNGYTF	TGTGCCAGCTCCGGGGCAGGGAGCAATGGCTACACCTTC
NA	12	NA	TRBV5-1	TRBJ2-3	CASSLEADTQYF	TGCGCCAGCAGCCTCGAGGCAGATACGCAGTATTTT
NA	13	NA	TRBV9	TRBJ1-1	CASSVASNTEAFF	TGTGCCAGCAGCGTAGCTTCCAACACTGAAGCTTTCTTT
NA	12	NA	TRBV7-9	TRBJ2-2	CASSLGTGELFF	TGTGCCAGCAGCCTGGGAACCGGGGAGCTGTTTTTT
NA	14	NA	TRBV11-2	TRBJ1-1	CASSLVRENTEAFF	TGTGCCAGCAGCTTGGTACGGGAGAACACTGAAGCTTTCTTT